This T cell receptor beta chain was identified in a study of radiation and T cells in renal cell carcinoma. In the study overall: Nephrectomy followed 15 Gy stereotactic body radiation by 4 weeks. Study-level points and caveats: Top tumor clonotypes rose in blood 2 weeks post-radiation, then contracted.

The CDR3 extends over 14 amino acids. CDR1 is SGHRS and CDR2 is YFSETQ in the germline V gene. Trimming took 0 bases from V and 5 from J, leaving 8 bases between them. As for this clone: What it binds is not known.

Time point given: blood 2 weeks post-SBRT. Indicated treatment: 15 Gy SBRT to primary tumor, nephrectomy 4 weeks later. Radiation-treated patients gave blood at baseline, week 2 and week 4. The patient's renal cell carcinoma had clear cell pathology. The assay was immunoSEQ multiplex PCR, and TCRdb's table has in-frame clones only and misses some. The data contain roughly 140,000 clones, roughly 90% of them singletons. The clonotype was recovered from a woman aged 45 to 65 with renal cell carcinoma. This chain uses TRBV5-1 with TRBJ1-4, with no clear D. The sequenced sample was blood, obtained from a patient whose treatment included radiotherapy and nephrectomy. DNA of the CDR3: TGCGCCAGCAGCTTGGAGTTGGGAAATGAAAAACTGTTTTTT. As protein: CASSLELGNEKLFF.